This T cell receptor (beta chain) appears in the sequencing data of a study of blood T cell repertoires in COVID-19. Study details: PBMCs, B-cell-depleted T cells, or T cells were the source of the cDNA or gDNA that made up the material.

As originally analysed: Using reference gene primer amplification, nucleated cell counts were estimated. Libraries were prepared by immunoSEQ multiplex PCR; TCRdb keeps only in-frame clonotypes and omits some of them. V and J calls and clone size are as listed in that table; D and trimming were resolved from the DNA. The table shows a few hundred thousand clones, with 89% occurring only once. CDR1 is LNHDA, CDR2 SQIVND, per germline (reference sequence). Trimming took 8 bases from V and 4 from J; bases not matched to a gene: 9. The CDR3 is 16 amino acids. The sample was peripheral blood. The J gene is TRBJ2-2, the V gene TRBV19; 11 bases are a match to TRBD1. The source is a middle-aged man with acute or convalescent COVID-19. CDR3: CASQTQGTGGTGELFF. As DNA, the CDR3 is TGTGCCAGTCAAACCCAGGGGACAGGGGGCACCGGGGAGCTGTTTTTT.